The 13 T cell receptor beta chains given below trace back to one sample, sequenced in a study of cytomegalovirus exposure and HLA in healthy donors. Researchers ran the PCR with 60 Vbeta and 13 Jbeta primers. Sequenced by immunoSEQ multiplex PCR; TCRdb stores in-frame clones only, minus some. The data hold some 120,000 clones, with 60% to 70% observed a single time. The source material was PBMCs. The source is a middle-aged woman in good health and CMV-seropositive.

V gene TRBV5-6 combines with J gene TRBJ1-1; unclear D gene. V lost 1 base and J 7 bases, leaving 20 bases between the germline ends. Germline CDR1 is SGHDT and CDR2 is YYEEEE. CDR3 size: 16 residues. The CDR3 DNA follows: TGTGCCAGCAGCTTGTTAAGTCTAATAGAGGCGGATGAAGCTTTCTTT. This sequence encodes CASSLLSLIEADEAFF.

The chain employs TRBV4-1 and TRBJ2-1, with 7 nucleotides matching TRBD2. Trimming at V came to 2 bases and at J to 12 bases, leaving 10 bases not matched to a gene. CDR3 length equals 14 residues. Germline-derived CDR1 and CDR2 are MGHRA and YSYEKL. CDR3 DNA sequence: TGCGCCAGCAGCCAACGCCGAGTAGCGGGCGCGCAGTTCTTC. Translating it yields CASSQRRVAGAQFF.

The chain is built from TRBV4-1 and TRBJ2-3, with D perhaps TRBD1 (6 bases). The V end was cut by 3 bases, the J end by 4 bases, with 11 bases between. The CDR3 has 14 residues. Per germline, CDR1 MGHRA and CDR2 YSYEKL. The CDR3 DNA follows: TGCGCCAGCAGCCAGGCAACAGGGCCAGATACGCAGTATTTT. Its protein product is CASSQATGPDTQYF.

The gene calls are TRBV6-1 and TRBJ2-1, with D possibly being TRBD1 (5 bases). The CDR3 extends over 15 amino acids. Trimming took 3 bases from V and 9 from J, leaving 18 bases between them. The germline V gene encodes CDR1 MNHNS and CDR2 SASEGT. In DNA form, the CDR3 reads TGTGCCAGCAGTGATACAAGGAAGTCAACAGGTGAGCAGTTCTTC. Its translation: CASSDTRKSTGEQFF.

The chain uses TRBV7-2 and TRBJ2-2; 13 bases match TRBD2. The CDR3 runs 17 residues. J gave up 7 bases and V 1 base, and 6 bases lay outside the gene matches. Germline V gene data show CDR1 as SGHTA and CDR2 as FQGNSA. The CDR3 is CASSLETSGRVHGELFF. For the CDR3, the DNA is TGTGCCAGCAGCTTAGAAACTAGCGGGAGGGTGCACGGGGAGCTGTTTTTT. The full variable domain, completed using reference TRBV7-2 and TRBJ2-2, is GAGVSQSPSNKVTEKGKDVELRCDPISGHTALYWYRQSLGQGLEFLIYFQGNSAPDKSGLPSDRFSAERTGGSVSTLTIQRTQQEDSAVYLCASSLETSGRVHGELFFGEGSRLTVL.

This chain links TRBV29-1 with TRBJ2-3, with TRBD1 matching over 9 bases. Looked up from germline, CDR1 is SQVTM and CDR2 is ANQGSEA. J gave up 5 bases and V 2 bases, and 14 bases lay outside the gene matches. The CDR3 sequence is 17 residues long. CDR3 residues: CSVEILWDRVFGDTQYF. CDR3 nucleotides: TGCAGCGTTGAAATTCTTTGGGACAGGGTATTCGGAGATACGCAGTATTTT.

This sequence joins TRBV19 and TRBJ1-5; TRBD1 is a possible D gene (6 bases). Germline CDR1 and CDR2: LNHDA and SQIVND (reference sequence). Between the trimmed V and J ends, which lost 3 bases and 5 bases, there was a span of 14 bases. The CDR3 runs to 15 residues. The CDR3 loop is CASSIPYRVDQPQHF. CDR3 in DNA: TGTGCCAGTAGTATCCCCTACAGGGTTGATCAGCCCCAGCATTTT.

The CDR3 reads CASSLGAGLESYEQYF. The CDR3 region has the DNA TGTGCCAGCAGCTTAGGGGCGGGCCTGGAGTCTTACGAGCAGTACTTC. This chain joins TRBV7-2 and TRBJ2-7; possible D gene TRBD2, 5 bases. V gave up 1 base and J gave up 4 bases, with 17 bases separating them. There are 16 residues in the CDR3. Germline values: CDR1 SGHTA, CDR2 FQGNSA.

The chain is built from TRBV7-9 and TRBJ1-2; D is perhaps TRBD1 (6 bases). V was cut by 7 bases and J by 0 bases, with 18 bases left in between. The length of the CDR3 is 16 residues. Germline V CDR1 and CDR2: SEHNR, FQNEAQ (reference sequence). The CDR3 bases are TGTGCCAGCACCTCGACAGGAGGCTTAGCTAACTATGGCTACACCTTC. The encoded protein is CASTSTGGLANYGYTF. Combining the CDR3 with reference TRBV7-9 and TRBJ1-2 gives the whole variable domain DTGVSQNPRHKITKRGQNVTFRCDPISEHNRLYWYRQTLGQGPEFLTYFQNEAQLEKSRLLSDRFSAERPKGSFSTLEIQRTEQGDSAMYLCASTSTGGLANYGYTFGSGTRLTVV.

The rearrangement links TRBV19 to TRBJ1-2; D is perhaps TRBD1 (6 bases). V lost 6 bases, J lost 2 bases, and 10 bases lay in between. The CDR3 consists of 13 residues. CDR1 LNHDA and CDR2 SQIVND come from the germline V gene (reference sequence). For the CDR3, the DNA is TGTGCCAGTAGCGTCGACAGGAACTATGGCTACACCTTC. Translation: CASSVDRNYGYTF.

In this sample, this clone turned up a few times. J is TRBJ2-1 and V is TRBV29-1; 7 bases line up with TRBD2. The CDR3 loop spans 15 amino acids. CDR1 and CDR2 from the germline V gene are SQVTM and ANQGSEA. J was trimmed by 5 bases and V by 7 bases; bases with no gene match: 14. The CDR3, as DNA: TGCAGCGCCAGACTCACTAGCGCGACAAACAATGAGCAGTTCTTC. It specifies CSARLTSATNNEQFF.

The rearrangement uses TRBV29-1 and TRBJ2-2; TRBD1 matches at 7 bases. V was clipped by 5 bases and J by 6 bases; unmatched bases: 12. Per germline, CDR1 SQVTM and CDR2 ANQGSEA. The CDR3 sequence is 15 residues long. CDR3 sequence (DNA): TGCAGCGTTATCACCCAGGGGGTGTTAGCCGGGGAGCTGTTTTTT. It translates to CSVITQGVLAGELFF.

V is TRBV27 and J is TRBJ2-1; 7 bases agree with TRBD2. The CDR3 covers 14 residues. Trimming removed 5 bases from V and 6 bases from J; junction bases left unmatched: 7. Germline V gene sequence: CDR1 MNHEY, CDR2 SMNVEV (reference sequence). The CDR3 nucleotides are TGTGCCAGCAGTAGGGAGGGGCTCTTCAATGAGCAGTTCTTC. This sequence encodes CASSREGLFNEQFF.